The rows below give T cell receptor beta chains drawn from one sample of a study of blood T cell repertoires in COVID-19. The table came from immunoSEQ multiplex PCR; TCRdb's copy has only in-frame clones and leaves some out. Here the sample spans tens of thousands of clones, under 90% being singletons. The sequenced sample was peripheral blood. These receptors originate from a man aged 55 to 70 with COVID-19, enrolled during active disease. Each CDR3 is given with its conserved first and last residue. Fields, in order: clone size, J gene, D gene, V gene, CDR3 protein, CDR3 DNA. D genes are given only for firm matches. Only part of the rows carry a size: once, few, many, or a class if the clone is expanded.

size: once; J: TRBJ2-4; D: .; V: TRBV7-2; CDR3: CASSLRDNQNIQYF; DNA: TGTGCCAGCAGCCTCCGGGACAATCAAAACATTCAGTACTTC
size: .; J: TRBJ1-4; D: .; V: TRBV2; CDR3: CASSVWGGRTNEKLFF; DNA: TGTGCCAGCAGTGTATGGGGGGGCAGGACTAATGAAAAACTGTTTTTT
size: .; J: TRBJ1-1; D: TRBD1; V: TRBV6-5; CDR3: CASSYARQGRIKAFF; DNA: TGTGCCAGCAGTTACGCAAGACAGGGGCGTATCAAAGCTTTCTTT
size: .; J: TRBJ2-3; D: .; V: TRBV7-3; CDR3: CASSLTVTGDTQYF; DNA: TGTGCCAGCAGCCTAACCGTGACAGGAGATACGCAGTATTTT
size: .; J: TRBJ1-5; D: TRBD1; V: TRBV25-1; CDR3: CASSSGGTGVNQPQHF; DNA: TGTGCCAGCAGCTCTGGGGGGACAGGGGTCAATCAGCCCCAGCATTTT
size: .; J: TRBJ2-1; D: TRBD2; V: TRBV27; CDR3: CASSLNSPRLAGENEQFF; DNA: TGTGCCAGCAGTTTAAATTCCCCCAGACTAGCGGGAGAGAATGAGCAGTTCTTC
size: .; J: TRBJ1-4; D: .; V: TRBV5-6; CDR3: CASSLRQVNEKLFF; DNA: TGTGCCAGCAGCTTGCGACAGGTTAATGAAAAACTGTTTTTT
size: few; J: TRBJ2-5; D: TRBD1; V: TRBV4-3; CDR3: CASSRTGVQETQYF; DNA: TGCGCCAGCAGTCGGACAGGGGTACAAGAGACCCAGTACTTC
size: .; J: TRBJ2-1; D: TRBD2; V: TRBV20-1; CDR3: CSASVRSGTLYNEQFF; DNA: TGCAGTGCTAGTGTCAGAAGCGGGACCCTCTACAATGAGCAGTTCTTC
size: once; J: TRBJ1-2; D: .; V: TRBV9; CDR3: CASSVEGTNYGYTF; DNA: TGTGCCAGCAGCGTTGAGGGAACTAACTATGGCTACACCTTC
size: few; J: TRBJ2-6; D: .; V: TRBV28; CDR3: CASRDNSGANVLTF; DNA: TGTGCCAGCAGGGACAACTCTGGGGCCAACGTCCTGACTTTC
size: few; J: TRBJ1-1; D: .; V: TRBV18; CDR3: CASSSDRNTEAFF; DNA: TGTGCCAGCTCATCCGACAGGAACACTGAAGCTTTCTTT
size: few; J: TRBJ1-1; D: .; V: TRBV7-9; CDR3: CASSLTANTEAFF; DNA: TGTGCCAGCAGCTTAACAGCGAACACTGAAGCTTTCTTT
size: .; J: TRBJ1-5; D: TRBD1; V: TRBV24-1; CDR3: CATSEGDRGQPQHF; DNA: TGTGCCACCAGTGAGGGGGACAGGGGACAGCCCCAGCATTTT
size: once; J: TRBJ1-5; D: TRBD1; V: TRBV5-6; CDR3: CASSLGGGENQPQHF; DNA: TGTGCCAGCAGCTTGGGAGGGGGCGAGAATCAGCCCCAGCATTTT
size: .; J: TRBJ1-2; D: .; V: TRBV7-2; CDR3: CASSSYPPNYGYTF; DNA: TGTGCCAGCAGCTCCTACCCGCCGAACTATGGCTACACCTTC
size: many; J: TRBJ1-2; D: .; V: TRBV11-2; CDR3: CASSLDVAGGYTF; DNA: TGTGCCAGCAGCTTAGATGTTGCCGGGGGCTACACCTTC
size: .; J: TRBJ1-2; D: .; V: TRBV7-8; CDR3: CASSLEGGAQFGYTF; DNA: TGTGCCAGCAGCTTAGAGGGGGGGGCGCAATTTGGCTACACCTTC
size: .; J: TRBJ2-3; D: .; V: TRBV2; CDR3: CASSEARGTDTQYF; DNA: TGTGCCAGCAGTGAAGCGCGGGGCACAGATACGCAGTATTTT
size: .; J: TRBJ1-5; D: .; V: TRBV6-4; CDR3: CASSPTVNQPQHF; DNA: TGTGCCAGCAGTCCGACAGTCAATCAGCCCCAGCATTTT
size: .; J: TRBJ2-3; D: TRBD2; V: TRBV27; CDR3: CASSFPSGSGTDTQYF; DNA: TGTGCCAGCAGTTTCCCGAGCGGGAGCGGGACAGATACGCAGTATTTT
size: .; J: TRBJ1-5; D: TRBD1; V: TRBV15; CDR3: CATSKNDRGDQPQHF; DNA: TGTGCCACCAGCAAGAATGACAGGGGGGATCAGCCCCAGCATTTT
size: .; J: TRBJ2-5; D: .; V: TRBV3-1/TRBV3-2; CDR3: CASSQDVATLQETQYF; DNA: TGTGCCAGCAGCCAAGATGTAGCGACTCTCCAAGAGACCCAGTACTTC
size: .; J: TRBJ2-2; D: TRBD1; V: TRBV5-1; CDR3: CASSSGTGTTGELFF; DNA: TGCGCCAGCAGCTCCGGGACAGGGACGACCGGGGAGCTGTTTTTT
size: .; J: TRBJ2-7; D: TRBD2; V: TRBV11-3; CDR3: CASSQRGNSGSEQYF; DNA: TGTGCCAGCAGCCAGCGGGGTAATAGCGGGAGCGAGCAGTACTTC
size: .; J: TRBJ1-5; D: TRBD1; V: TRBV6-5; CDR3: CASSTGDQPQHF; DNA: TGTGCCAGCAGTACAGGGGACCAGCCCCAGCATTTT
size: .; J: TRBJ2-3; D: .; V: TRBV2; CDR3: CASSDSQGVTDTQYF; DNA: TGTGCCAGCAGTGACAGCCAAGGGGTCACAGATACGCAGTATTTT
size: once; J: TRBJ2-1; D: .; V: TRBV30; CDR3: CAWRMTTYNEQFF; DNA: TGTGCCTGGAGAATGACTACCTACAATGAGCAGTTCTTC
size: .; J: TRBJ2-5; D: TRBD2; V: TRBV11-2; CDR3: CASSIDSGAGYETQYF; DNA: TGTGCCAGCAGCATCGATAGCGGGGCCGGGTACGAGACCCAGTACTTC
size: once; J: TRBJ2-2; D: TRBD2; V: TRBV12-5; CDR3: CASVVAFACRGVAVNTGELFF; DNA: TGTGCTAGTGTGGTGGCTTTTGCTTGTCGGGGGGTGGCGGTTAACACCGGGGAGCTGTTTTTT
size: .; J: TRBJ1-2; D: TRBD1; V: TRBV6-5; CDR3: CASSYLSGTANYGYTF; DNA: TGTGCCAGCAGTTACTTATCCGGGACAGCGAACTATGGCTACACCTTC
size: .; J: TRBJ2-5; D: .; V: TRBV6-5; CDR3: CASSRRRGETQYF; DNA: TGTGCCAGCAGCCGGAGAAGGGGAGAGACCCAGTACTTC
size: once; J: TRBJ1-6; D: .; V: TRBV28; CDR3: CASRPPGQNSPLHF; DNA: TGTGCCAGCAGACCTCCGGGACAAAATTCACCCCTCCACTTT
size: .; J: TRBJ2-1; D: TRBD2; V: TRBV3-1/TRBV3-2; CDR3: CASSQEMGAGGRQFF; DNA: TGTGCCAGCAGCCAAGAGATGGGAGCGGGAGGGCGGCAGTTCTTC
size: .; J: TRBJ2-1; D: .; V: TRBV4-2; CDR3: CASSQEGAKSSYNEQFF; DNA: TGTGCCAGCAGCCAAGAGGGGGCAAAGAGCTCCTACAATGAGCAGTTCTTC
size: .; J: TRBJ1-2; D: TRBD1; V: TRBV5-4; CDR3: CASSYGTARPSYGYTF; DNA: TGTGCCAGCAGCTATGGGACAGCAAGGCCGAGTTATGGCTACACCTTC
size: few; J: TRBJ1-2; D: .; V: TRBV18; CDR3: CASSPSVALNYGYTF; DNA: TGTGCCAGCTCACCTTCAGTAGCCCTTAACTATGGCTACACCTTC
size: .; J: TRBJ2-2; D: TRBD2; V: TRBV5-1; CDR3: CASSGTSENTGELFF; DNA: TGCGCCAGCTCCGGGACTAGCGAGAACACCGGGGAGCTGTTTTTT
size: .; J: TRBJ1-1; D: .; V: TRBV24-1; CDR3: CATRSTANTEAFF; DNA: TGTGCCACCAGATCGACAGCGAACACTGAAGCTTTCTTT
size: .; J: TRBJ2-1; D: TRBD1; V: TRBV3-1/TRBV3-2; CDR3: CASSRSFSGTGSYNEQFF; DNA: TGTGCCAGCAGCCGTTCGTTTTCCGGGACAGGGTCCTACAATGAGCAGTTCTTC
size: .; J: TRBJ2-3; D: TRBD2; V: TRBV5-8; CDR3: CASSFGLETDTQYF; DNA: TGTGCCAGCAGCTTTGGACTAGAGACAGATACGCAGTATTTT